The 5 T cell receptor beta chains reported below all come from one sample, sequenced in a study of cytomegalovirus exposure and HLA in healthy donors. Primers: 60 Vbeta forward and 13 Jbeta reverse. Some clones are missing from TCRdb's copy, which holds only in-frame ones; the method was immunoSEQ multiplex PCR. The table includes approximately 170,000 clones, more than 60% detected once. The material sequenced was PBMCs. These receptors all stem from a woman in her forties in good health and CMV-seropositive.

The gene calls are TRBV29-1 and TRBJ2-3, with 8 bases that match TRBD1. The CDR3 loop spans 16 amino acids. Germline CDR1 SQVTM, CDR2 ANQGSEA. J lost 2 bases, V lost 8 bases, and 15 bases had no gene match. This CDR3 reads CSLKKTGTGTTDTQYF. Written as DNA, the CDR3 is TGCAGCCTTAAAAAGACCGGGACAGGCACCACAGATACGCAGTATTTT.

This chain uses TRBV5-1 with TRBJ2-7; no reliable D call. Trimming left V 4 bases short and J 1 base short, with 6 bases between. CDR1 is SGHRS and CDR2 is YFSETQ in the germline V gene. The CDR3 runs 12 residues. The CDR3 nucleotides read TGCGCCAGCAGCCTTCCGTCCTACGAGCAGTACTTC. As protein: CASSLPSYEQYF.

The rearrangement uses TRBV5-1 and TRBJ2-3; unclear D gene. V lost 0 bases, J lost 4 bases, and 9 bases lay in between. The germline gives CDR1 SGHRS, CDR2 YFSETQ. This CDR3 contains 14 residues. Here the CDR3 reads CASSLVSLADTQYF. The CDR3 DNA follows: TGCGCCAGCAGCTTGGTTAGCTTGGCAGATACGCAGTATTTT.

The chain has TRBV30 and TRBJ1-1; D is ambiguous. V dropped 5 bases and J dropped 4 bases, with 8 bases sitting between them. Per germline, CDR1 GTSNPN and CDR2 SVGIG (reference sequence). CDR3 length: 11 residues. The CDR3 reads CAWASGTEAFF. The CDR3 nucleotides read TGTGCCTGGGCCTCGGGCACTGAAGCTTTCTTT. The full variable domain, in which reference TRBV30 and TRBJ1-1 provide the parts outside the CDR3, is SQTIHQWPATLVQPVGSPLSLECTVEGTSNPNLYWYRQAAGRGLQLLFYSVGIGQISSEVPQNLSASRPQDRQFILSSKKLLLSDSGFYLCAWASGTEAFFGQGTRLTVV.

The gene calls are TRBV20-1 and TRBJ1-1, with D unclear. Germline loops: CDR1 DFQATT, CDR2 SNEGSKA (reference sequence). The CDR3 extends over 11 amino acids. V was cut by 8 bases and J by 6 bases, with 13 bases left in between. The CDR3 here is CSLLTEPEAFF. The CDR3 DNA reads as TGCAGTCTACTTACAGAACCTGAAGCTTTCTTT.